The present T cell receptor beta chain was sequenced within a study of blood T cell repertoires in COVID-19. Across the whole study: COVID-19 samples from acute and convalescent phases originated in the United States, Italy and Spain. PBMCs, B-cell-depleted T cells, or T cells provided the cDNA or gDNA that made up the material.

Original handling: Estimated nucleated cell counts came from reference gene primer amplification. Repertoires were generated with immunoSEQ multiplex PCR, while TCRdb's copy carries only in-frame clones and drops some. That table gives V, J and clone size, and the DNA gave D and trimming. The table shows roughly 70,000 clones, with more than 75% occurring only once. The sequencing input was peripheral blood. This clonotype was sampled from a human donor in a cohort sampled during active COVID-19.

The CDR3 DNA sequence: TGTGCCAGCGGCGCAGGGCTCTTTGGAAACACCATATATTTT. Translated, it gives CASGAGLFGNTIYF. The rearrangement uses TRBV28 and TRBJ1-3; D is perhaps TRBD1 (5 bases). Trimming stripped 8 bases from V and 3 bases from J, with 14 bases between. From germline, CDR1 is MDHEN and CDR2 SYDVKM. The CDR3 is made up of 14 amino acids. The full variable domain, rest sourced from reference TRBV28 and TRBJ1-3, is DVKVTQSSRYLVKRTGEKVFLECVQDMDHENMFWYRQDPGLGLRLIYFSYDVKMKEKGDIPEGYSVSREKKERFSLILESASTNQTSMYLCASGAGLFGNTIYFGEGSWLTVV.